This TCR beta chain was retrieved from a study of blood T cells in healthy people across ages (dated by TCRdb to between 2015 and 2016). Turning to the overall study: In model experiments, template switching captured roughly one uniquely barcoded TCR beta cDNA molecule for every two T cells. To avoid experimental bias, donors of different ages were spread randomly across the sequencing lanes. To track age-related changes in TCR beta repertoire diversity, the study relied on deep sequencing normalized with unique cDNA molecular identifiers. Four age groups were formed from the donors: young (average approximately 17 years), middle-aged (approximately 40), aged (about 68) and long-lived (roughly 88). The study analyzed two additional independent replicas of 1 million unique cDNA reads from the same blood draw for two donors, one aged 18 to 30 and one aged 80 or older.

According to the germline V gene (reference sequence), CDR1 reads SEHNR and CDR2 reads FQNEAQ. V and J lose 4 bases and 10 bases, and a span of 11 bases separates them. The CDR3 runs 12 amino acids, cysteine and phenylalanine included. Only the CDR3 part of the read is kept: 36 bases, read in frame from the first base. The 40 or so donors, aged about 6 to 90 years, were systemically healthy Caucasian individuals from Russia. About 9.8 milliliters of peripheral blood were drawn from each donor into EDTA-treated Vacutainer tubes. Ficoll-Paque density-gradient centrifugation was used to isolate PBMCs, with at least 6 million obtained per sample. Total RNA, at least 6 micrograms per sample, was extracted from PBMCs with Trizol reagent. For every donor, an aliquot of PBMCs went through flow cytometry to measure the percentages of naive CD45RAhigh/CD27high T cells. Remarks on this clonotype: No cognate antigen has been identified for it. Per-base qualities were not stored, and no clone one base away is much larger.

Receptors were amplified or captured by 5' RACE. Instrument on record: Illumina HiSeq 2500. The second PCR ran for roughly 7 to 12 cycles and used a J-beta primer mix along with a sample-barcoded 5' primer. A template-switch 5' adaptor carrying 12 random nucleotides introduced a unique molecular identifier onto each TCR beta cDNA molecule. At least 2.5 million CDR3-containing paired-end reads were obtained from each sample. All of the RNA was converted into first-strand cDNA using the Mint cDNA synthesis kit, with a TRBC-specific oligonucleotide serving as the primer. All cDNA was treated with uracil-DNA glycosylase and then went through a first 18-cycle PCR with the universal primers M1SS and BC2_uni_R. The authors' analysis ran thus. Normalization of each sample was performed by random selection of 1 million high-quality reads, each carrying a distinct molecular identifier. Instead of being binned into consensus sequences, reads with shared molecular identifiers were discarded. MiTCR, with a Q25 quality threshold and the strictest error-elimination algorithm, was used for CDR3 identification, clonotype clustering and error correction. A nonparametric unseen species model using Euler transformation provided a lower-bound estimate of total TCR beta diversity. TCRdb passed the public sequencing reads through fastp at Q25 and MiXCR, retaining productive beta sequences. One record per CDR3 amino acid sequence lists the most common genes and DNA. TCRdb's processing, not the authors', yielded these V and J calls. The sample table records about a million distinct CDR3 sequences; 51% of these occur just once. In total, the top ten clones hold 20% to 25% of the sample.

Results the study describes overall, beyond this receptor: Compared with the aged group, the long-lived group had more naive CD4+ T cells, fewer expanded clones and increased TCR diversity, a pattern suggesting age selection. Estimates of total diversity based on one million sequenced T cells were regarded as lower bounds and as underestimates. Observed TCR beta diversity per million T cells fell roughly linearly with age, and a significant reduction was already apparent by age around 40. Observed TCR beta diversity correlated strongly with the percentage of naive T cells measured by flow cytometry. Bulk unsorted PBMC profiling prevented conclusive comparison of naive and antigen-experienced compartments. Because the CMV infection status of the donors was unknown, age-related changes in expanded clonotypes may potentially have been confounded.

The receptor was derived from a woman in her sixties in good health. The V and J segments used are TRBV7-9 and TRBJ2-1; no D gene can be assigned with confidence. Sequenced sample: blood. The bases read TGTGCCAGCAGCTCCGACTGGCAGGAGCAGTTCTTC. Its protein reads: CASSSDWQEQFF.